This entry is about one TCR beta chain. The sample comes from a study of beta chain features in type 1 diabetes. Sequencing targeted expressed TCRB transcripts, as all isolated RNA had been reverse transcribed. TCRdb's copy holds only in-frame clones and misses some; the assay was immunoSEQ multiplex PCR. Of roughly 250,000 clones listed, roughly two thirds are singletons. Germline CDR1 reads SGHAT; CDR2 reads FQNNGV. V shed 5 bases and J shed 0 bases, with 17 bases lying between them. The CDR3 covers 17 residues. The source material was naive CD4+ T cells from blood. The chain has TRBV11-2 and TRBJ2-1, with D hard to call. This receptor was taken from a man in his thirties or forties in good health. CDR3 protein: CASSAGVGFSSYNEQFF. As DNA, the CDR3 is TGTGCCAGCAGCGCTGGGGTAGGATTTAGCTCCTACAATGAGCAGTTCTTC. The full variable domain, rest sourced from reference TRBV11-2 and TRBJ2-1, is EAGVAQSPRYKIIEKRQSVAFWCNPISGHATLYWYQQILGQGPKLLIQFQNNGVVDDSQLPKDRFSAERLKGVDSTLKIQPAKLEDSAVYLCASSAGVGFSSYNEQFFGPGTRLTVL.